These T cell receptor beta chains were read from a single sample in a study of sequential checkpoint blockade in melanoma. The method was immunoSEQ multiplex PCR; TCRdb's version includes in-frame clones alone and lacks a portion of them. The sample includes 6,500 to 10,000 clones, approximately 67% seen only once; the top ten take about 50%. Material: CD8+ T cells sorted from blood (inferred from file names), obtained from a patient given nivolumab and ipilimumab in sequence. These receptors originate from a human patient with melanoma. Some clones in this sample may be carry-over from other donors' samples. The conserved cysteine and the conserved F or W are not part of the CDR3 here. Fields, in order: J gene, V gene, CDR3 protein.

J: TRBJ1-2; V: TRBV4-2; CDR3: ASSQGAEGGYT
J: TRBJ1-4; V: TRBV4-2; CDR3: ASSQGGQGTTNEKLF
J: TRBJ1-1; V: TRBV7-9; CDR3: ASSQDSGGNTEAF
J: TRBJ2-7; V: TRBV28; CDR3: ASSFDNRPYEQY
J: TRBJ2-5; V: TRBV4-2; CDR3: ASSTAGTGRSFEQY
J: TRBJ1-3; V: TRBV9; CDR3: ASSGVGQSGNTIY
J: TRBJ1-2; V: TRBV4-3; CDR3: ASSQEGEQARYYGYT
J: TRBJ1-2; V: TRBV6-5; CDR3: ASSYSIDSRDGYT
J: TRBJ2-7; V: TRBV27; CDR3: ASSLQGKPYEQY
J: TRBJ2-7; V: TRBV2; CDR3: ATVGTGGSYEQY
J: TRBJ1-2; V: TRBV6-5; CDR3: ASSYGQGSYGYT
J: TRBJ1-2; V: TRBV2; CDR3: ASSADSVARPGAPSNYGYT
J: TRBJ2-7; V: TRBV11-2; CDR3: ASSDRGYEQY
J: TRBJ2-7; V: TRBV7-9; CDR3: ASSPDNYEQY
J: TRBJ1-2; V: TRBV4-1; CDR3: ASSQDPGYGYT
J: TRBJ2-7; V: TRBV27; CDR3: ASSLDGGLGGEQY
J: TRBJ2-7; V: TRBV5-1; CDR3: ASSSGQGIFYEQY
J: TRBJ1-4; V: TRBV7-6; CDR3: ASSDRDPTATNEKLF
J: TRBJ2-7; V: TRBV7-9; CDR3: ASSLGGRGIKY
J: TRBJ2-7; V: TRBV7-9; CDR3: ASSFGTGFGSYEQY
J: TRBJ2-2; V: TRBV27; CDR3: ASSSQGARGELF
J: TRBJ2-7; V: TRBV11-2; CDR3: ASTRGTGAAEQY
J: TRBJ1-5; V: TRBV9; CDR3: ASSTGQGRMGSNQPQH
J: .; V: TRBV6-5; CDR3: ASSPWGGTSYEQY
J: TRBJ1-2; V: TRBV27; CDR3: ASRDGQGDGYT
J: TRBJ1-2; V: TRBV29-1; CDR3: SVGGLSWGYT
J: TRBJ1-1; V: TRBV7-9; CDR3: ASSHSEGTEAF
J: TRBJ1-5; V: TRBV28; CDR3: ASSAGTGVDSNQPQH
J: TRBJ1-5; V: TRBV19; CDR3: ASSFGDRTRQPQH
J: TRBJ2-7; V: TRBV4-1; CDR3: ASSHGQGTYEQY
J: TRBJ2-1; V: TRBV4-1; CDR3: ASSPQTGYEQF
J: TRBJ2-6; V: TRBV15; CDR3: ATSPSTGAGANVLT
J: TRBJ2-7; V: TRBV5-6; CDR3: ASSWSGGAYEQY
J: TRBJ2-7; V: TRBV6-5; CDR3: ASSYGGAGDGQY
J: TRBJ2-6; V: TRBV27; CDR3: ASGTGSGANVLT
J: TRBJ1-1; V: TRBV4-1; CDR3: ASSPMDRGLMNTEAF
J: TRBJ1-1; V: TRBV11-3; CDR3: ASSYTGSVNTEAF
J: TRBJ2-7; V: TRBV5-1; CDR3: ASSLEGQGKSSYEQY
J: TRBJ2-7; V: TRBV27; CDR3: ASSTLSGGAYEQY
J: TRBJ1-1; V: TRBV10-2; CDR3: ASSPGQGADTEAF
J: TRBJ1-1; V: TRBV5-3; CDR3: ASSPNRNTEAF
J: TRBJ1-2; V: TRBV19; CDR3: ASSIRTGYSYGYT
J: TRBJ1-1; V: TRBV19; CDR3: ASSSSGTGSTEAF
J: TRBJ1-2; V: TRBV2; CDR3: AIEGRSYGYT
J: TRBJ1-5; V: TRBV7-8; CDR3: ASSSVTGANNQPQH
J: TRBJ2-1; V: TRBV29-1; CDR3: SKLDRAYEQF
J: TRBJ1-1; V: TRBV10-3; CDR3: ATGGTEAF
J: TRBJ2-2; V: TRBV9; CDR3: ASSVQRSGGSNTGELF